This T cell receptor (beta chain) was identified in a study of shared clonotypes between healthy human individuals. Germline V gene lookup returns CDR1 LGHNA and CDR2 YNFKEQ. The CDR3 loop spans 15 amino acids. Data came from immunoSEQ multiplex PCR; TCRdb stores just in-frame clones and leaves some out. The repertoire holds over a million clones, with around 76% as singletons. Comments on this clone: This sequence is one base from a far larger clone and is likely a read error.

This sequence originates from a man between 18 and 35 years old in good health. The rearrangement joins TRBV4-2 to TRBJ1-5; D gene uncertain. The source material was memory CD4+ T cells sorted from blood. Described subset: CD45RA-negative fraction. The chain's CDR3 is CASSPETSSNQSQHF. Written as DNA, the CDR3 is TGTGCCAGCAGCCCTGAGACATCTAGCAATCAGTCCCAGCATTTT.